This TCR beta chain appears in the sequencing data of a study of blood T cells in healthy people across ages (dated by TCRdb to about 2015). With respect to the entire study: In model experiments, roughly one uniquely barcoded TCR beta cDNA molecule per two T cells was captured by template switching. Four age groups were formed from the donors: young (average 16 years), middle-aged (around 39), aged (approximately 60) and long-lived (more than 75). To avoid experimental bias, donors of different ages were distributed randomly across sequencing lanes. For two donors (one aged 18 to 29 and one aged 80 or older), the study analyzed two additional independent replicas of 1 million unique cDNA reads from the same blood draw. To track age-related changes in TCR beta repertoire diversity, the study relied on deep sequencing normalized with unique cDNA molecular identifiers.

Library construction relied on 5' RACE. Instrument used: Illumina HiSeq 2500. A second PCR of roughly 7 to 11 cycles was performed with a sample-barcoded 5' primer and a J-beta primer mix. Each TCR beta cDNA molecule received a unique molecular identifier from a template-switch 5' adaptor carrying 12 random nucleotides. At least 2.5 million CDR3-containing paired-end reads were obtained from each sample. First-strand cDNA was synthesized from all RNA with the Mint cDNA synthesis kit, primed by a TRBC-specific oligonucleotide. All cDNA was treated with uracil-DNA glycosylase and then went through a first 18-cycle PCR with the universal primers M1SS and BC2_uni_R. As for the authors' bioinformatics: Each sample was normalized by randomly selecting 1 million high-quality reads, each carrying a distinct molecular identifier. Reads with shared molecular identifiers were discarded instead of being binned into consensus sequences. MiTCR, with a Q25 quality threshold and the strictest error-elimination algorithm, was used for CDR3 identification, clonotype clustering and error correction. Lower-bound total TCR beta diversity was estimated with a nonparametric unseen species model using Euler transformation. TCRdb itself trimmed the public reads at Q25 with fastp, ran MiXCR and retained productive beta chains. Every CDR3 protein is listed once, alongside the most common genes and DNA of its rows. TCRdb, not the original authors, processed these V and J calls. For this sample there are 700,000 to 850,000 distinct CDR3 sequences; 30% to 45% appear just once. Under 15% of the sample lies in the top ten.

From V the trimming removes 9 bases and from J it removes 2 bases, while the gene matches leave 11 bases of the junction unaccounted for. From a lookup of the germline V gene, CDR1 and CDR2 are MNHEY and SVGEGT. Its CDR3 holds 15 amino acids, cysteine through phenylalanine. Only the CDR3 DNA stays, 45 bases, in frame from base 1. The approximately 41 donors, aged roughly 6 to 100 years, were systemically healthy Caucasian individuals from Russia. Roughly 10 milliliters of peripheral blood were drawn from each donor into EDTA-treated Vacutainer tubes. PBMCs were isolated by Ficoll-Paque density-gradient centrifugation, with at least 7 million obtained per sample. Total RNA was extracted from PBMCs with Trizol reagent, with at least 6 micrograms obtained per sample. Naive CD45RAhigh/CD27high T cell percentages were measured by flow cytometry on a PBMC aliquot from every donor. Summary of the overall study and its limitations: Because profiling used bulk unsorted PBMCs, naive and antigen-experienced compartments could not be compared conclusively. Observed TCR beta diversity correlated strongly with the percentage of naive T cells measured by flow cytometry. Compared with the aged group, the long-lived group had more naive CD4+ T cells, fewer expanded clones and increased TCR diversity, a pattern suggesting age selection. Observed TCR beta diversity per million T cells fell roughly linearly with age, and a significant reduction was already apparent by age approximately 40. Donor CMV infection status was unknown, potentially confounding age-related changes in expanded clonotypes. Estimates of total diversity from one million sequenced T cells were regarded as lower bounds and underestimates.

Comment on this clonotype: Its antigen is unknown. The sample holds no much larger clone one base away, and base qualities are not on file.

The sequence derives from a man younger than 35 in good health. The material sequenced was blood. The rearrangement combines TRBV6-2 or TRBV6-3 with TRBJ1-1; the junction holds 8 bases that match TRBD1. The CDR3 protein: CARACQGAGNTEAFF. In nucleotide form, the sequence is TGTGCCAGAGCCTGCCAGGGGGCGGGTAACACTGAAGCTTTCTTT.